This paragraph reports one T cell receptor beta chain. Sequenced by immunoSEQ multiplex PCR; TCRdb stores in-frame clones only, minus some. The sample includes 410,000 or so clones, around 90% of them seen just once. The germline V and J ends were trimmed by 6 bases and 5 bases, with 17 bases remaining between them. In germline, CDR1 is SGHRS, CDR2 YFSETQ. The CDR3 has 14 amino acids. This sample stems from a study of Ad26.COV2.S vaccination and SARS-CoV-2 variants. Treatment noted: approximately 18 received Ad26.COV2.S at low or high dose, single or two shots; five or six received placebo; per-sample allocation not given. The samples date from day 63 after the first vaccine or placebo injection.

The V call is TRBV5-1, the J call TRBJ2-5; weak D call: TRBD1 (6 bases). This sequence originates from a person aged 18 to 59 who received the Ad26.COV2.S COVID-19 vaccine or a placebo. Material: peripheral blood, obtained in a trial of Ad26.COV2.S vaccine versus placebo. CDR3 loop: CASNVGATFETQYF. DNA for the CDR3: TGCGCCAGCAACGTGGGGGCAACTTTCGAGACCCAGTACTTC.